A selection of T cell receptor beta chains follows, all from one sample in a study of CD8+ T cells in alopecia areata. Libraries were prepared by immunoSEQ multiplex PCR; TCRdb keeps only in-frame clonotypes and omits some of them. The table includes 200,000 to 250,000 clones, more than 50% detected once. The sequenced sample was CD8+ T cells sorted from blood. Every receptor here comes from a human donor in good health. The CDR3 runs from the conserved cysteine through the conserved F or W. A D gene is named only where the DNA matches it firmly. Clone size, where shown, is once, few, many, or a class for clones that have expanded.

v_call	j_call	d_call	clone_size	cdr3_nt	cdr3_aa
TRBV7-9	TRBJ2-1	TRBD1	.	TGTGCCAGCAGAACAGGGGTATCCTACAATGAGCAGTTCTTC	CASRTGVSYNEQFF
TRBV4-1	TRBJ2-7	.	.	TGCGCCAGCAGCCAAGGCGGCAGGGGAGGCTCCTACGAGCAGTACTTC	CASSQGGRGGSYEQYF
TRBV11-1	TRBJ1-1	.	few	TGTGCCAGCGCGAAGTGGGGGACTGAAGCTTTCTTT	CASAKWGTEAFF
TRBV7-6	TRBJ2-5	TRBD2	.	TGTGCCAGCAGCTCAGTCCCCGGGGGGGAACAAGAGACCCAGTACTTC	CASSSVPGGEQETQYF
TRBV5-6	TRBJ2-5	TRBD1	once	TGTGCCAGCAGCTTGCGAGGGGGCACCCAGTACTTC	CASSLRGGTQYF
TRBV9	TRBJ2-7	TRBD2	.	TGTGCCAGCAGCCCTGGACTAGCGGCAGAGCAGTACTTC	CASSPGLAAEQYF
TRBV15	TRBJ2-1	.	.	TGTGCCACCAGCAGAGCGGGAGATGAGCAGTTCTTC	CATSRAGDEQFF
TRBV15	TRBJ2-5	TRBD2	.	TGTGCCACCAGCAGAGAGTTTGGGCGGGGGAAGACCCAGTACTTC	CATSREFGRGKTQYF
TRBV2	TRBJ2-3	TRBD2	.	TGTGCCGGTTCCAGGGAGGGGCCTAGCACAGATACGCAGTATTTT	CAGSREGPSTDTQYF
TRBV5-6	TRBJ2-5	TRBD2	.	TGTGCCAGCAGCTTTAGCGGGTCGCAGTACTTC	CASSFSGSQYF
TRBV5-1	TRBJ2-7	.	.	TGCGCCAGCAGCTTGGGAGGAGAGCAGTACTTC	CASSLGGEQYF
TRBV6-5	TRBJ2-3	.	once	TGTGCCAGCAGTTACCTGGGTAGTCGCACAGATACGCAGTATTTT	CASSYLGSRTDTQYF
TRBV7-2	TRBJ2-7	.	.	TGTGCCAGCAGCCTCAGAGAATACGAGCAGTACTTC	CASSLREYEQYF
TRBV25-1	TRBJ1-2	.	.	TGTGCCAGTAGTGGACCGGGCTCTGGCTACACCTTC	CASSGPGSGYTF
TRBV7-9	TRBJ2-1	.	once	TGTGCCAGCAGCCCCCGCCTAGAATTTGGGTTCTTC	CASSPRLEFGFF
TRBV11-1	TRBJ2-7	.	few	TGTGCCAGCAGACCCGGACGGGGGAAGGAGCAGTACTTC	CASRPGRGKEQYF
TRBV4-2	TRBJ1-1	.	few	TGTGCCAGCAGCCATACAGTGAACACTGAAGCTTTCTTT	CASSHTVNTEAFF
TRBV13	TRBJ1-3	.	.	TGTGCCAGCAGCCGACGACAGAGATCTTCTGGAAACACCATATATTTT	CASSRRQRSSGNTIYF
TRBV5-1	TRBJ2-7	.	.	TGTGCCAGCAGCTCGACGACCCGTCCCTACGAGCAGTACTTC	CASSSTTRPYEQYF
TRBV4-1	TRBJ1-5	TRBD1	.	TGCGCCAGCAGCCTCGACAGGGGCGACAATCAGCCCCAGCATTTT	CASSLDRGDNQPQHF
TRBV15	TRBJ1-2	.	.	TGTGCCACCAGCAATCCAGGGGATTATGGCTACACCTTC	CATSNPGDYGYTF
TRBV7-9	TRBJ1-2	.	.	TGTGCCATCAAGGACACTAACAGAGGCTACACCTTC	CAIKDTNRGYTF
TRBV4-1	TRBJ2-7	.	.	TGCGCCAGCAGCCACCCGTCCAGCTACGAGCAGTACTTC	CASSHPSSYEQYF
TRBV2	TRBJ1-5	.	.	TGTGCCAGCAGTGATTTTACACCCCAGCCCCAGCATTTT	CASSDFTPQPQHF
TRBV7-9	TRBJ2-7	TRBD1	.	TGTGCCAGCAGCTTTGGGGTCGGGGACAGGGAATCCTACGAGCAGTACTTC	CASSFGVGDRESYEQYF
TRBV5-6	TRBJ1-5	.	.	TGTGCCAGCAGCTTGGCGTCGAGCAATCAGCCCCAGCATTTT	CASSLASSNQPQHF
TRBV27	TRBJ2-1	.	.	TGTGCCAGCAGTTTAAATGGGCAGGGAAGTGAGCAGTTCTTC	CASSLNGQGSEQFF
TRBV9	TRBJ1-1	.	.	TGTGCCAGCGCCCCGGTCGGGGTGAACACTGAAGCTTTCTTT	CASAPVGVNTEAFF
TRBV2	TRBJ1-5	.	.	TGTGCCAGCAGTGAGGTCTTTTCGGCCCAGCCCCAGCATTTT	CASSEVFSAQPQHF
TRBV25-1	TRBJ2-5	.	.	TGTGCCAGCAGTGAGATGGAAGAGACCCAGTACTTC	CASSEMEETQYF
TRBV5-1	TRBJ2-7	.	.	TGCGCCAGCAGCTTGAGCGGTTGGACAGATCACGAGCAGTACTTC	CASSLSGWTDHEQYF
TRBV25-1	TRBJ2-7	.	once	TGTGCCAGCAGTGCCTCATCCGAGCAGTACTTC	CASSASSEQYF
TRBV7-7	TRBJ2-5	TRBD2	.	TGTGCCAGCAGCTTAGATCCTAGCGGGGACCTCCAAGAGACCCAGTACTTC	CASSLDPSGDLQETQYF
TRBV7-9	TRBJ2-5	TRBD2	few	TGTGCCAGCAGCGGACTAGTACAAGAGACCCAGTACTTC	CASSGLVQETQYF
TRBV4-2	TRBJ2-3	TRBD2	few	TGTGCCAGCGGCGAGCGGGGGGGCCCCACAGATACGCAGTATTTT	CASGERGGPTDTQYF
TRBV19	TRBJ2-1	TRBD2	.	TGTGCCAGTAGTATTAGCGGGGGGATCTACAATGAGCAGTTCTTC	CASSISGGIYNEQFF
TRBV4-1	TRBJ1-1	.	once	TGCGCCAGCAGCCCGACGGGGCCCACTGAAGCTTTCTTT	CASSPTGPTEAFF
TRBV30	TRBJ1-2	.	few	TGTGCCTGGGAATTACCGGGACGGACAAACTATGGCTACACCTTC	CAWELPGRTNYGYTF
TRBV7-9	TRBJ2-7	.	.	TGTGCCAGCAGCCACGGCTACGAGCAGTACTTC	CASSHGYEQYF
TRBV27	TRBJ2-1	TRBD2	.	TGTGCCAGCAGTTTATCGCTACTAGCGGAGCAGTTCTTC	CASSLSLLAEQFF
TRBV4-1	TRBJ2-6	.	.	TGCGCCAGCAGCCAAGGGACAGCCTTCTCTGGGGCCAACGTCCTGACTTTC	CASSQGTAFSGANVLTF
TRBV5-1	TRBJ2-1	.	.	TGCGCCAGCAGCTTGGAGGCTAGCCCATCCTACAATGAGCAGTTCTTC	CASSLEASPSYNEQFF
TRBV7-8	TRBJ1-1	TRBD1	.	TGTGCCAGCACCGACAGGGAAGGGACGAACACTGAAGCTTTCTTT	CASTDREGTNTEAFF
TRBV5-1	TRBJ1-1	TRBD1	few	TGCGCCAGCAGCTTTGGACAGGACAACACTGAAGCTTTCTTT	CASSFGQDNTEAFF
TRBV5-6	TRBJ2-5	TRBD2	.	TGTGCCAGCAGCTGGCGTCAGGGACTAGCGGGCCAAGAGACCCAGTACTTC	CASSWRQGLAGQETQYF
TRBV7-6	TRBJ2-1	.	many	TGTGCCAGCAGCTTAACCCTCGGACTGGAGGGAAACAATGAGCAGTTCTTC	CASSLTLGLEGNNEQFF
TRBV27	TRBJ2-5	.	.	TGTGCCAGCAGTTTAGGGCAGGGCGGTAGAGAGACCCAGTACTTC	CASSLGQGGRETQYF
TRBV29-1	TRBJ2-7	.	few	TGCAGCGTTGGGGACGGGAGCTCCTACGAGCAGTACTTC	CSVGDGSSYEQYF
TRBV15	TRBJ1-1	TRBD1	.	TGTGCCACCACCGGGACAGGGGAGACTGAAGCTTTCTTT	CATTGTGETEAFF
TRBV7-8	TRBJ2-3	TRBD2	.	TGTGCCAGCAGCTTAGCGGGCAGCGGGGGGAGCACAGATACGCAGTATTTT	CASSLAGSGGSTDTQYF